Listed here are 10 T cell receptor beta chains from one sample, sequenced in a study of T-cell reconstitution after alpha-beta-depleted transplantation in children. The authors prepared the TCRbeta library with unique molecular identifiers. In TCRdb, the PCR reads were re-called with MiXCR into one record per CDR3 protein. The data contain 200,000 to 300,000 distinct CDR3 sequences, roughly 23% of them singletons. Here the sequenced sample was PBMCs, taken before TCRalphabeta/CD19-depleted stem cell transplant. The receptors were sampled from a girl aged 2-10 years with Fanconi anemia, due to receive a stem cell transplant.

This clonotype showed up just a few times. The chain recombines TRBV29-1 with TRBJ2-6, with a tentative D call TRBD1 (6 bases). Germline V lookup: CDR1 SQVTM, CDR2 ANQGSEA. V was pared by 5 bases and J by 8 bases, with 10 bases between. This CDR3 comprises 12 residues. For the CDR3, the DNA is TGCAGCGTTCTCAGGGGAACCAACGTCCTGACTTTC. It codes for CSVLRGTNVLTF.

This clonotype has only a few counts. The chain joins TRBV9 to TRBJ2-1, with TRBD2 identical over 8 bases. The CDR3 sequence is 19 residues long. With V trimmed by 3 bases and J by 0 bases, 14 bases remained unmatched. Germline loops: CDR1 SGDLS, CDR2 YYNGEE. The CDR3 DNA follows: TGTGCCAGCAGCGCACGACCCCAGCGGGAGTTCCTCTCCTACAATGAGCAGTTCTTC. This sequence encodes CASSARPQREFLSYNEQFF.

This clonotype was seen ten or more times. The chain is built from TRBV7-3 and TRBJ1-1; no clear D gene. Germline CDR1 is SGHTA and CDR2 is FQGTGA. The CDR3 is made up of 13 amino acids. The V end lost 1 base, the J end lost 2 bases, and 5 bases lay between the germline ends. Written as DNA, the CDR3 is TGTGCCAGCAGCTTAAAGCGTAACACTGAAGCTTTCTTT. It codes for CASSLKRNTEAFF.

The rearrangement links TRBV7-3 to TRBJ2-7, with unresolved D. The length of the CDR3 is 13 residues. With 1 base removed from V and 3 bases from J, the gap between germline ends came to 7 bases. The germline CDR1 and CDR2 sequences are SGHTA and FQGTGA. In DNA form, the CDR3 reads TGTGCCAGCAGCTTAATGGGCAACTACGAGCAGTACTTC. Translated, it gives CASSLMGNYEQYF.

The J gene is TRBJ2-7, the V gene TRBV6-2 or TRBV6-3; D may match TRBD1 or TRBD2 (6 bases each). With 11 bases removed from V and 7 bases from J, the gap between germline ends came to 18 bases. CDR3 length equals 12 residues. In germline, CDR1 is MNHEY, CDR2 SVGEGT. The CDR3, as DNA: TGTGCCGGCTCGAGTGGGGGGCGTGAGCAGTACTTC. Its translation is CAGSSGGREQYF.

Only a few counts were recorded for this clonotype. CDR3 region: CASSDRGGPSDTQYF. In DNA form, the CDR3 reads TGTGCCAGCAGTGATCGGGGGGGCCCATCAGATACGCAGTATTTT. V usage is TRBV6-4 and J usage is TRBJ2-3; 8 nucleotides match TRBD2. The CDR3 is 15 amino acids. With V trimmed by 3 bases and J by 4 bases, 6 bases remained unmatched. The V gene's germline CDR1 is MRHNA and CDR2 SNTAGT.

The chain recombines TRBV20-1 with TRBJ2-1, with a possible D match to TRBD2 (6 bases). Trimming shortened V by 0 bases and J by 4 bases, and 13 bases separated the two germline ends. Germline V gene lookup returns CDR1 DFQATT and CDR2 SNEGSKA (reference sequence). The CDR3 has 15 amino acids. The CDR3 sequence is CSARDRLATYNEQFF. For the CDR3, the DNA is TGCAGTGCTAGAGATAGGCTAGCGACTTACAATGAGCAGTTCTTC.

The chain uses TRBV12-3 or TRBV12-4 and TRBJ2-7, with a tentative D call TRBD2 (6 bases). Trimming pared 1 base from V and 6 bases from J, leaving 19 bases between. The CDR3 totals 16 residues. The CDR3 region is CASSLGPAGFPTEQYF. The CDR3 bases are TGTGCCAGCAGTTTAGGGCCAGCGGGTTTCCCCACCGAGCAGTACTTC.

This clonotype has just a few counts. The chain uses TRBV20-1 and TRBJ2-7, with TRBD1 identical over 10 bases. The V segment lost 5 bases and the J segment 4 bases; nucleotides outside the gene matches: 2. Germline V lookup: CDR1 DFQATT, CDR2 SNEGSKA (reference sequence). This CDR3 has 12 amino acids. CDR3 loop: CSAWDRGYEQYF. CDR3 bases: TGCAGTGCTTGGGACAGGGGATACGAGCAGTACTTC.

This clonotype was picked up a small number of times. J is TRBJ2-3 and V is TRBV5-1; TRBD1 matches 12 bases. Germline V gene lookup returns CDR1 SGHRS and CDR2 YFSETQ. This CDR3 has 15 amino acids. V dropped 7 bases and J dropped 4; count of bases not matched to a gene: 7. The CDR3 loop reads CASGGTGGWSDTQYF. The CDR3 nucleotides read TGCGCCAGCGGTGGGACAGGGGGCTGGTCAGATACGCAGTATTTT.